This TCR beta chain was obtained from a study of identical twins. Study-wide results and caveats: Beta out-of-frame sequences showed weaker excess twin sharing. For zero-insertion analyses, partial confounding could come from invariant MAIT and iNKT cells. Insertions were reduced in abundant cord blood beta clonotypes but not in memory repertoires.

CDR3 length: 14 amino acids. The V and J ends lost 5 bases and 8 bases respectively, with 18 bases between them. A single record per CDR3 protein comes from TCRdb applying MiXCR to the 5' RACE reads. The sample has around 220,000 distinct CDR3 sequences; 10% to 13% are singletons. This clonotype has at least ten counts. What it binds is unknown. Healthy Caucasians were all of the donors. The chain joins TRBV12-3 or TRBV12-4 to TRBJ1-2, with a possible D match to TRBD1 (6 bases). The source of this sequence is a man aged 50 or older in good health. The sample was memory T cells sorted from blood. In DNA, the CDR3 is TGTGCCAGCAGTCTCCTGAGGGGGGTCGGGGGCTACACCTTC. This encodes CASSLLRGVGGYTF.